A single sample is the source of the 25 T cell receptor beta chains below, sequenced in a study of blood T cell repertoires in COVID-19. Sequenced by immunoSEQ multiplex PCR; TCRdb stores in-frame clones only, minus some. The sample contains around 240,000 clones, roughly 81% of which appear only once. The sequencing sample was made of peripheral blood. These receptors originate from a middle-aged man with acute or convalescent COVID-19.

CDR3 sequence (DNA): TGTGCCAGCAGACCAAGGGAGGTGGGAAACACCGGGGAGCTGTTTTTT. It is translated as CASRPREVGNTGELFF. This chain joins TRBV27 and TRBJ2-2; weak D call: TRBD2 (6 bases). The V end was cut by 6 bases, the J end by 2 bases, with 16 bases between. The length of the CDR3 is 16 residues. The germline CDR1 and CDR2 sequences are MNHEY and SMNVEV (reference sequence).

The chain recombines TRBV19 with TRBJ2-3; the match to TRBD2 covers 9 bases. The CDR3 sequence is 14 residues long. With 7 bases clipped from V and 3 bases from J, the junction kept 5 bases outside the gene matches. CDR1 and CDR2 from the germline V gene are LNHDA and SQIVND (reference sequence). The CDR3 here is CASKSSGETDTQYF. DNA for the CDR3: TGTGCCAGTAAGTCTAGCGGGGAGACAGATACGCAGTATTTT.

This chain uses TRBV9 with TRBJ2-5; 9 bases fit TRBD2. The CDR3 sequence is 17 residues long. J gave up 5 bases and V 0 bases, and 11 bases lay outside the gene matches. In germline, CDR1 is SGDLS, CDR2 YYNGEE. The CDR3 spells CASSVGGGGALTETQYF. The CDR3 nucleotides read TGTGCCAGCAGCGTAGGAGGCGGGGGGGCCTTGACTGAGACCCAGTACTTC. Supplemented by reference TRBV9 and TRBJ2-5, the full variable domain reads DSGVTQTPKHLITATGQRVTLRCSPRSGDLSVYWYQQSLDQGLQFLIQYYNGEERAKGNILERFSAQQFPDLHSELNLSSLELGDSALYFCASSVGGGGALTETQYFGPGTRLLVL.

The chain links TRBV9 to TRBJ1-4; TRBD1 might be the D (6 bases). The V and J ends lost 0 bases and 4 bases respectively, with 16 bases between them. Germline assignment: CDR1 SGDLS and CDR2 YYNGEE. The CDR3 spans 17 residues. This chain's CDR3 is CASSVDWQDSRNEKLFF. In DNA form, the CDR3 reads TGTGCCAGCAGCGTAGATTGGCAGGACAGCCGTAATGAAAAACTGTTTTTT.

V gene TRBV3-1 (or the pseudogene TRBV3-2) combines with J gene TRBJ1-1; TRBD1 matches 8 bases. Trimming at V came to 5 bases and at J to 5 bases, leaving 10 bases not matched to a gene. This CDR3 region has 15 residues. The germline V gene encodes CDR1 LGHDT and CDR2 YNNKEL (reference sequence). The CDR3: CASSGTGGVRTEAFF. In DNA, the CDR3 is TGTGCCAGCAGCGGTACAGGGGGAGTAAGGACTGAAGCTTTCTTT.

There are a few counts of this clone. The CDR3 here is CASSQNRDSSYNSPLHF. The DNA for the CDR3 is TGTGCCAGCAGTCAAAACCGGGACAGCTCCTATAATTCACCCCTCCACTTT. The chain combines TRBV6-6 with TRBJ1-6; 7 bases map to TRBD1. The length of the CDR3 is 17 residues. The V gene end was trimmed by 5 bases and the J gene end by 0 bases; junction bases not matched to a gene: 7. CDR1 is MNHNY and CDR2 is SVGAGI in the germline V gene (reference sequence).

This sequence joins TRBV30 and TRBJ2-2; D might be TRBD1 (5 bases). From germline, CDR1 is GTSNPN and CDR2 SVGIG (reference sequence). The germline V and J ends were trimmed by 2 bases and 3 bases, with 10 bases remaining between them. The CDR3 length is 14 residues. CDR3: CAWSFGRDTGELFF. CDR3 nucleotides: TGTGCCTGGAGTTTCGGCAGGGACACCGGGGAGCTGTTTTTT.

This clone was counted a few times. The chain couples TRBV7-2 to TRBJ1-4; D is ambiguous. The CDR3 covers 15 residues. Looked up from germline, CDR1 is SGHTA and CDR2 is FQGNSA. V lost 5 bases and J 3 bases, leaving 13 bases between the germline ends. DNA for the CDR3: TGTGCCAGCAGCCGGCAACGGGGTCCTAATGAAAAACTGTTTTTT. Translation gives CASSRQRGPNEKLFF. Looking up the rest from reference TRBV7-2 and TRBJ1-4 gives the full variable domain: GAGVSQSPSNKVTEKGKDVELRCDPISGHTALYWYRQSLGQGLEFLIYFQGNSAPDKSGLPSDRFSAERTGGSVSTLTIQRTQQEDSAVYLCASSRQRGPNEKLFFGSGTQLSVL.

This clone was picked up a small number of times. J is TRBJ1-2 and V is TRBV12-3 or TRBV12-4; 8 nucleotides match TRBD1. After removal of 1 base from V and 6 bases from J, the junction contained 1 base not matched to a gene. The CDR3 totals 13 residues. CDR3 sequence (DNA): TGTGCCAGCAGTTTAGGGACAGGGCATGGCTACACCTTC. Its protein product is CASSLGTGHGYTF.

The chain carries TRBV5-4 and TRBJ2-7; tentatively, D is TRBD2 (5 bases). Germline V CDR1 and CDR2: SGHNT, YYREEE (reference sequence). This CDR3 region has 13 residues. V lost 4 bases to trimming and J lost 2 bases, with 10 bases between them. This CDR3 reads CASSLRGTYEQYF. Here the CDR3 DNA reads TGTGCCAGCAGCCTGAGAGGGACCTACGAGCAGTACTTC.

This chain uses TRBV30 with TRBJ1-2; D may be TRBD1 (6 bases). The ends were cut back, 3 bases at V and 0 bases at J, with 11 bases in the middle. Germline V gene sequence: CDR1 GTSNPN, CDR2 SVGIG (reference sequence). This CDR3 comprises 14 residues. In DNA, the CDR3 is TGTGCCTGGAGGGGGGACAAGACTAACTATGGCTACACCTTC. It translates to CAWRGDKTNYGYTF.

The chain joins TRBV7-8 to TRBJ1-1, with unresolved D. The CDR3 sequence is 16 residues long. Trimming removed 4 bases from V and 0 bases from J, with 15 bases in between. CDR1 is SGHVS, CDR2 FQNEAQ, per germline. CDR3 bases: TGTGCCAGCAGCTGGGAGGAATACACTATGAACACTGAAGCTTTCTTT. Amino acids: CASSWEEYTMNTEAFF.

A single count supports this clone. The rearrangement links TRBV11-2 to TRBJ2-1; 11 nucleotides line up with TRBD2. Germline assignment: CDR1 SGHAT and CDR2 FQNNGV. Unmatched junction bases numbered 10, after V lost 7 bases and J lost 5 bases. CDR3 length: 16 residues. CDR3 sequence: CASTRIGTSGNNEQFF. DNA for the CDR3: TGTGCCAGCACACGTATCGGGACTAGCGGAAACAATGAGCAGTTCTTC. Full variable domain (outside the CDR3, taken from reference TRBV11-2 and TRBJ2-1): EAGVAQSPRYKIIEKRQSVAFWCNPISGHATLYWYQQILGQGPKLLIQFQNNGVVDDSQLPKDRFSAERLKGVDSTLKIQPAKLEDSAVYLCASTRIGTSGNNEQFFGPGTRLTVL.

The V call is TRBV3-1 (or the pseudogene TRBV3-2), the J call TRBJ2-3, with a weak D call TRBD2 (5 bases). CDR3 length: 14 residues. Germline-derived CDR1 and CDR2 are LGHDT and YNNKEL (reference sequence). V lost 4 bases and J 2 bases, leaving 10 bases between the germline ends. The CDR3 DNA sequence: TGTGCCAGCAGCCGCGGAGGCCTCACAGATACGCAGTATTTT. As protein: CASSRGGLTDTQYF.

The rearrangement uses TRBV5-6 and TRBJ2-3; possible D gene TRBD1, 5 bases. V lost 1 base and J 6 bases, leaving 9 bases between the germline ends. The germline CDR1 and CDR2 sequences are SGHDT and YYEEEE. The CDR3 extends over 13 amino acids. The CDR3 loop reads CASSLLGADTQYF. CDR3 nucleotides: TGTGCCAGCAGCTTGCTAGGGGCGGATACGCAGTATTTT.

CDR3 coding DNA: TGTGCCAGTAGTATAGTCCGGGAAGATACGCAGTATTTT. Translating it yields CASSIVREDTQYF. This chain uses TRBV19 with TRBJ2-3; a weak D match, TRBD2 (5 bases). The germline V gene encodes CDR1 LNHDA and CDR2 SQIVND (reference sequence). Deletions cut 1 base from V and 5 bases from J, with 7 bases between. This CDR3 has 13 amino acids. Supplemented by reference TRBV19 and TRBJ2-3, the full variable domain reads DGGITQSPKYLFRKEGQNVTLSCEQNLNHDAMYWYRQDPGQGLRLIYYSQIVNDFQKGDIAEGYSVSREKKESFPLTVTSAQKNPTAFYLCASSIVREDTQYFGPGTRLTVL.

The chain uses TRBV6-6 and TRBJ2-3, with a weak D call TRBD1 (5 bases). The CDR3 length is 13 residues. V was pared by 4 bases and J by 0 bases, with 5 bases between. Germline CDR1 is MNHNY and CDR2 is SVGAGI (reference sequence). The CDR3 coding sequence is TGTGCCAGCAGTTCAGGGAGCACAGATACGCAGTATTTT. It specifies CASSSGSTDTQYF.

The chain has TRBV27 and TRBJ1-5, with unresolved D. The CDR3 runs to 14 residues. Trimming took 2 bases from V and 0 from J, leaving 5 bases between them. The germline gives CDR1 MNHEY, CDR2 SMNVEV (reference sequence). This CDR3 reads CASSLAPSNQPQHF. Written as DNA, the CDR3 is TGTGCCAGCAGTTTAGCGCCTAGCAATCAGCCCCAGCATTTT.

The chain employs TRBV3-1 (or the pseudogene TRBV3-2) and TRBJ1-2; the D gene is possibly TRBD1 (5 bases). Germline V gene sequence: CDR1 LGHDT, CDR2 YNNKEL (reference sequence). The CDR3 is 15 amino acids. V gave up 0 bases and J gave up 4 bases, with 12 bases separating them. DNA for the CDR3: TGTGCCAGCAGCCAAGAAGGTGGGGCTTCCTATGGCTACACCTTC. The encoded protein is CASSQEGGASYGYTF.

V usage is TRBV7-9 and J usage is TRBJ1-5; no clear D. The CDR3 has 13 residues. V was cut by 5 bases and J by 5 bases, with 10 bases left in between. Germline lookup yields CDR1 SEHNR and CDR2 FQNEAQ (reference sequence). The CDR3 nucleotides are TGTGCCAGCAGCCCCTTCGGGGATCAGCCCCAGCATTTT. Translated, it gives CASSPFGDQPQHF.

This chain links TRBV7-3 with TRBJ2-3; 7 nucleotides agree with TRBD2. The CDR3 totals 15 residues. Germline V lookup: CDR1 SGHTA, CDR2 FQGTGA. V gave up 5 bases and J gave up 0 bases; unmatched junction bases: 5. This CDR3 is CASSNRAGSTDTQYF. The CDR3 DNA reads TGTGCCAGCAGCAACCGAGCGGGGAGCACAGATACGCAGTATTTT.

The chain joins TRBV21-1 to TRBJ1-2; the DNA was not compared with TRBD1, the D call given in the table. TRBV21-1 is noted as a pseudogene. The CDR3 consists of 13 residues. The CDR3 DNA sequence: TGTGCCAGCCGGACAGGGGGCGCGGATGGCTACACCTTC. Translation: CASRTGGADGYTF.

The chain employs TRBV6-5 and TRBJ1-3; perhaps TRBD1 as D (5 bases). Per germline, CDR1 MNHEY and CDR2 SVGAGI. The CDR3 runs to 14 residues. Deletions cut 7 bases from V and 15 bases from J, with 25 bases between. The CDR3 spells CASTEGASSAVQYF. Here the CDR3 DNA reads TGTGCCAGCACCGAAGGGGCTTCCTCCGCAGTCCAATATTTT.

The CDR3 loop is CASRRLDRFTEAFF. For the CDR3, the DNA is TGTGCCAGTAGAAGACTTGACAGGTTCACTGAAGCTTTCTTT. The V and J genes are TRBV19 and TRBJ1-1, with a tentative D call TRBD1 (6 bases). CDR1 and CDR2 from the germline V gene are LNHDA and SQIVND (reference sequence). This CDR3 comprises 14 residues. V gave up 6 bases and J gave up 4 bases, with 15 bases separating them.

The chain links TRBV9 to TRBJ1-5; possible D gene TRBD1, 6 bases. The CDR3 extends over 16 amino acids. Germline CDR1 and CDR2: SGDLS and YYNGEE. V gave up 3 bases and J gave up 2 bases, with 15 bases separating them. The chain's CDR3 is CASSARHYRGNQPQHF. The CDR3 DNA is TGTGCCAGCAGCGCCCGACACTACAGGGGCAATCAGCCCCAGCATTTT.